Listed below are T cell receptor beta chains from one sample, sequenced in a study of memory CD4+ T cells and cytomegalovirus serostatus. Measured with immunoSEQ multiplex PCR; TCRdb has only the in-frame clones, and not every one. This sample carries 50,000 to 70,000 clones, around 80% of them seen once, and the ten largest clones take around 0.83%. Sequencing was carried out using memory CD4+ T cells from blood. These receptors all come from an adult in good health and CMV-seronegative. Each CDR3 is given with its conserved first and last residue. The D gene is left open where the match is weak. Rows give clone size only sometimes, using once, few, many, or a class for an expanded clone.

TRBV30,.,TRBJ1-4,.,CAWSRQNEKLFF,TGTGCCTGGAGTCGACAGAATGAAAAACTGTTTTTT
TRBV6-5,.,TRBJ1-2,.,CASRPGGHGYTF,TGTGCCAGCAGGCCCGGAGGGCATGGCTACACCTTC
TRBV7-2,.,TRBJ1-1,.,CASSLVLGPNTEAFF,TGTGCCAGCAGCTTAGTACTAGGCCCGAACACTGAAGCTTTCTTT
TRBV7-2,.,TRBJ1-3,.,CASSLGQTGNTIYF,TGTGCCAGCAGCTTAGGGCAGACCGGAAACACCATATATTTT
TRBV5-1,.,TRBJ1-3,.,CASSASRGSTHVNSGNTIYF,TGCGCCAGCAGCGCGTCTCGGGGTTCCACTCATGTCAACTCTGGAAACACCATATATTTT
TRBV19,.,TRBJ2-5,.,CASKGGGEHWETQYF,TGTGCCAGTAAGGGGGGGGGCGAGCATTGGGAGACCCAGTACTTC
TRBV5-1,few,TRBJ1-4,TRBD1,CASSLGDRGGKLFF,TGCGCCAGCAGCTTGGGGGACAGGGGTGGAAAACTGTTTTTT
TRBV21-1,.,TRBJ1-5,.,CASSKGRGAGQPQHF,TGTGCCAGCAGCAAAGGTCGGGGCGCGGGTCAGCCCCAGCATTTT
TRBV11-3,.,TRBJ2-2,TRBD1,CASSLDLRGGLTGELFF,TGTGCCAGCAGCTTAGATCTAAGAGGGGGCCTCACCGGGGAGCTGTTTTTT
TRBV19,.,TRBJ1-2,.,CASSRAGDTFGYGYTF,TGTGCCAGTAGTAGGGCGGGGGACACCTTCGGCTATGGCTACACCTTC
TRBV19,.,TRBJ1-2,.,CASSPEGHGYTF,TGTGCCAGTAGCCCGGAGGGACATGGCTACACCTTC
TRBV6-8,.,TRBJ2-3,.,CASSYRPKRTDTQYF,TGTGCCAGCAGTTATCGACCCAAGCGCACAGATACGCAGTATTTT
TRBV19,.,TRBJ1-5,.,CASSQDRNQPQHF,TGTGCCAGTAGCCAGGACAGAAATCAGCCCCAGCATTTT
TRBV28,.,TRBJ1-4,TRBD1,CASSLGDRANEKLFF,TGTGCCAGCAGTTTGGGGGACAGGGCTAATGAAAAACTGTTTTTT
TRBV4-2,.,TRBJ2-2,.,CASSQEPGTAGELFF,TGTGCCAGCAGCCAAGAGCCCGGGACTGCCGGGGAGCTGTTTTTT
TRBV7-8,few,TRBJ1-3,TRBD1,CASSPQQGAGNTIYF,TGTGCCAGCAGCCCCCAACAGGGGGCTGGAAACACCATATATTTT
TRBV9,.,TRBJ1-1,TRBD1,CASSVGTGASGAFF,TGTGCCAGCAGCGTGGGGACAGGGGCCAGTGGGGCTTTCTTT
TRBV10-1,.,TRBJ2-1,TRBD2,CASGTGGIGNEQFF,TGCGCCAGCGGGACGGGAGGGATCGGCAATGAGCAGTTCTTC
TRBV6-6,once,TRBJ1-6,TRBD1,CASSAGTGVKGSPLHF,TGTGCCAGCAGCGCCGGGACAGGGGTGAAAGGTTCACCCCTCCACTTT
TRBV9,.,TRBJ2-1,TRBD2,CASSAVSGRANEQFF,TGTGCCAGCAGCGCTGTTAGCGGGAGGGCGAATGAGCAGTTCTTC
TRBV4-2,.,TRBJ1-2,TRBD1,CASSHPGQGPYGYTF,TGTGCCAGCAGCCATCCGGGACAGGGGCCCTATGGCTACACCTTC
TRBV19,.,TRBJ2-6,.,CASWRAPPTGANVLTF,TGTGCCAGTTGGCGAGCGCCACCGACTGGGGCCAACGTCCTGACTTTC
TRBV7-8,few,TRBJ2-7,.,CASSLWVGQIGEQYF,TGTGCCAGCAGCTTGTGGGTCGGACAGATTGGCGAGCAGTACTTC
TRBV4-1,once,TRBJ2-7,TRBD1,CASRGTGDYEQYF,TGCGCCAGCAGAGGGACAGGAGACTACGAGCAGTACTTC
TRBV6-6,.,TRBJ2-2,TRBD1,CASTPGTGVPGELFF,TGTGCCAGCACGCCCGGGACAGGGGTCCCCGGGGAGCTGTTTTTT
TRBV5-5,.,TRBJ2-3,.,CASSFSSTDTQYF,TGTGCCAGCAGCTTCAGTAGCACAGATACGCAGTATTTT
TRBV7-6,.,TRBJ2-2,TRBD1,CASSRRGSGGADGELFF,TGTGCCAGCAGCCGGCGAGGATCAGGGGGCGCAGACGGGGAGCTGTTTTTT
TRBV29-1,.,TRBJ2-7,TRBD1,CSVEHRGEQYF,TGCAGCGTTGAACACAGGGGCGAGCAGTACTTC
TRBV28,.,TRBJ2-7,TRBD1,CASRGTGSSYEQYF,TGTGCCAGCAGGGGGACAGGGAGCTCCTACGAGCAGTACTTC
TRBV7-9,.,TRBJ2-2,.,CASSQLVSGELFF,TGTGCCAGCAGCCAACTAGTTTCCGGGGAGCTGTTTTTT
TRBV7-2,once,TRBJ2-7,.,CASSSLDSHEQYF,TGTGCCAGCAGCTCCCTGGACAGTCACGAGCAGTACTTC
TRBV14,.,TRBJ1-3,.,CASSQEPGFGNTIYF,TGTGCCAGCAGCCAAGAACCGGGTTTTGGAAACACCATATATTTT
TRBV18,.,TRBJ2-7,.,CASSPPSSPRWYF,TGTGCCAGCTCACCACCAAGCAGCCCCCGGTGGTACTTC
TRBV7-8,.,TRBJ1-1,.,CASRGREATEAFF,TGTGCCAGCAGGGGGAGGGAGGCCACTGAAGCTTTCTTT
TRBV6-1,.,TRBJ1-3,TRBD1,CASSSGGNPGNTIYF,TGTGCCAGCAGTTCAGGGGGCAATCCGGGAAACACCATATATTTT
TRBV19,few,TRBJ1-5,.,CASSIEMGQPQHF,TGTGCCAGTAGTATAGAGATGGGTCAGCCCCAGCATTTT
TRBV2,.,TRBJ1-2,.,CASSPPDGYTF,TGTGCCAGCAGTCCACCAGATGGCTACACCTTC
TRBV4-1,few,TRBJ1-6,.,CASSQEGVSNSPLHF,TGCGCCAGCAGCCAAGAAGGAGTATCTAATTCACCCCTCCACTTT
TRBV6-4,few,TRBJ2-2,TRBD2,CASSEPSGSGTGELFF,TGTGCCAGCAGCGAGCCTAGCGGGAGTGGCACCGGGGAGCTGTTTTTT
TRBV5-1,.,TRBJ2-5,TRBD2,CASSLAIREARETQYF,TGCGCCAGCAGCTTGGCCATCCGGGAGGCGCGCGAGACCCAGTACTTC
TRBV27,once,TRBJ2-5,TRBD1,CASMRQRTGLGETQYF,TGTGCCAGCATGCGACAGCGGACAGGTTTAGGGGAGACCCAGTACTTC
TRBV2,.,TRBJ1-1,.,CASSVGGTEAFF,TGTGCCAGCAGTGTCGGGGGCACTGAAGCTTTCTTT
TRBV7-2,.,TRBJ2-7,.,CASSPRSGLLYEQYF,TGTGCCAGCAGCCCCAGGAGCGGACTCCTCTACGAGCAGTACTTC
TRBV28,.,TRBJ2-1,.,CASSATSIGVTEQFF,TGTGCCAGCAGTGCCACTAGTATAGGGGTTACTGAGCAGTTCTTC
TRBV4-1,.,TRBJ2-3,TRBD2,CASSQHSGRRLGADTQYF,TGCGCCAGCAGTCAACATAGCGGGAGGAGATTAGGCGCAGATACGCAGTATTTT
TRBV9,.,TRBJ2-5,.,CASSGGGGGETQYF,TGTGCCAGCAGCGGGGGAGGAGGAGGGGAGACCCAGTACTTC
TRBV6-5,.,TRBJ2-3,.,CASRPTDLTDTQYF,TGTGCCAGCAGACCGACAGACCTCACAGATACGCAGTATTTT
TRBV25-1,.,TRBJ2-3,.,CASSEQPGQLTDTQYF,TGTGCCAGCAGTGAACAACCGGGACAACTTACAGATACGCAGTATTTT
TRBV28,few,TRBJ2-7,.,CASYDNTYEQYF,TGTGCCAGCTACGACAACACCTACGAGCAGTACTTC
TRBV11-3,.,TRBJ1-1,TRBD1,CASSSPQGADTEAFF,TGTGCCAGCAGCTCTCCTCAGGGGGCTGATACTGAAGCTTTCTTT
TRBV29-1,few,TRBJ2-5,.,CSVVWQGKETQYF,TGCAGCGTTGTTTGGCAGGGAAAAGAGACCCAGTACTTC
TRBV10-3,.,TRBJ2-7,.,CAISRLGGSSYEQYF,TGTGCCATCAGTCGACTAGGGGGAAGCTCCTACGAGCAGTACTTC
TRBV19,.,TRBJ2-6,TRBD1,CASKPGDRGLGANVLTF,TGTGCCAGTAAGCCGGGGGACAGGGGGCTTGGGGCCAACGTCCTGACTTTC
TRBV28,.,TRBJ1-2,TRBD1,CASSVRDRGYGYTF,TGTGCCAGCAGCGTGAGGGACAGGGGATATGGCTACACCTTC